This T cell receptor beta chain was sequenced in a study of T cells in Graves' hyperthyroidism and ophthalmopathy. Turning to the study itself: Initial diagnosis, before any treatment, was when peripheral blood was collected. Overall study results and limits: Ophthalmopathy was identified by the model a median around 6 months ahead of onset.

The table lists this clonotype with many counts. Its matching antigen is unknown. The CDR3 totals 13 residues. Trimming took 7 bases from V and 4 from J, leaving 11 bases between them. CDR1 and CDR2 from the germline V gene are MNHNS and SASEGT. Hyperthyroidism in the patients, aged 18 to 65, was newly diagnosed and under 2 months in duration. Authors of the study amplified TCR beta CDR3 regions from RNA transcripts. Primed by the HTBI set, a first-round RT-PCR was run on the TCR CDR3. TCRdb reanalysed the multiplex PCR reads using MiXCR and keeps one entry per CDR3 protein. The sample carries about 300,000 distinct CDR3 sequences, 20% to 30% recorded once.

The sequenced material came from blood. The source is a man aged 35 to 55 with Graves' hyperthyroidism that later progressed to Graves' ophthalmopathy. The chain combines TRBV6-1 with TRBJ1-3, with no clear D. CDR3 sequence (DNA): TGTGCCAGCATGGTCGGGGTCGGAAACACCATATATTTT. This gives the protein CASMVGVGNTIYF.